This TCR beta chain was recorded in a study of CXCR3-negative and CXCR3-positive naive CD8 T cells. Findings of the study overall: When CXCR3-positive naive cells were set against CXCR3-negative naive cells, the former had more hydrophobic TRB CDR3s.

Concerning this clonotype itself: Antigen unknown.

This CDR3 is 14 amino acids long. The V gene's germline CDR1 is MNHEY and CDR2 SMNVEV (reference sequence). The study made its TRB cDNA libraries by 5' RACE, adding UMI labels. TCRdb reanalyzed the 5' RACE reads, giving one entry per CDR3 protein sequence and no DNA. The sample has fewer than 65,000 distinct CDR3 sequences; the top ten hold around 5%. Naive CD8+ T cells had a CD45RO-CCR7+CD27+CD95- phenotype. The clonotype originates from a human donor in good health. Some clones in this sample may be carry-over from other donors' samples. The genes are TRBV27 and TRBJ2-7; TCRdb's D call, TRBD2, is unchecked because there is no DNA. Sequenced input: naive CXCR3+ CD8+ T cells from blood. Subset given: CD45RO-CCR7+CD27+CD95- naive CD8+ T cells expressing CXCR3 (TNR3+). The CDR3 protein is CASTTSGASYEQYF.